In its sample, the clone carrying this T cell receptor beta chain was seen a few times. At one end the junction does not follow the germline gene, possibly because of a read error. Germline V gene lookup returns CDR1 MGHRA and CDR2 YSYEKL. There are 14 residues in the CDR3. Graves' hyperthyroidism was deemed stable absent ophthalmopathy progression within 18 months. Hyperthyroidism had been newly diagnosed in patients aged 18 to 65, and its duration was under 2 months. RNA transcripts provided the source from which TCR beta CDR3 regions were amplified. HTBI primers were used for first-round RT-PCR of the TCR CDR3. Each CDR3 protein gets one entry after TCRdb re-called the multiplex PCR reads with MiXCR. The repertoire holds around 520,000 distinct CDR3 sequences, 13% to 15% seen once, with less than 20% in the top ten. This entry comes from a study of T cells in Graves' hyperthyroidism and ophthalmopathy.

Sequencing was carried out using blood. The receptor was derived from a woman aged 18-30 years with Graves' hyperthyroidism. J is TRBJ2-7 and V is TRBV4-1; D gene uncertain. Written as DNA, the CDR3 is TGTGCCAGCAGCCAAGATCGGATAACCTACGAGCAGTACTTC. This sequence encodes CASSQDRITYEQYF.